This T cell receptor (beta chain) derives from a study of blood T cell repertoires in COVID-19. As for the study in general: PBMCs, B-cell-depleted T cells, or T cells were the source of the cDNA or gDNA that made up the material.

The repertoire was sequenced with immunoSEQ multiplex PCR; TCRdb's copy has only in-frame clones and lacks some. Altogether fewer than 35,000 clones are present, about 91% being singletons, with the ten largest covering more than 9%. Input material: peripheral blood. This TCR derives from a human donor with active COVID-19. The donor label of this sample is uncertain.

The CDR3 DNA reads TGTGCCTGGAGGGGTGAGAGCGGGGGGATCACAGATACGCAGTATTTT. It codes for CAWRGESGGITDTQYF. The rearrangement links TRBV30 to TRBJ2-3; TRBD2 agrees at 9 bases. Unmatched junction bases numbered 9, after V lost 3 bases and J lost 2 bases. In germline, CDR1 is GTSNPN, CDR2 SVGIG (reference sequence). CDR3 length: 16 residues. Filled out from reference TRBV30 and TRBJ2-3, the complete variable domain reads SQTIHQWPATLVQPVGSPLSLECTVEGTSNPNLYWYRQAAGRGLQLLFYSVGIGQISSEVPQNLSASRPQDRQFILSSKKLLLSDSGFYLCAWRGESGGITDTQYFGPGTRLTVL.